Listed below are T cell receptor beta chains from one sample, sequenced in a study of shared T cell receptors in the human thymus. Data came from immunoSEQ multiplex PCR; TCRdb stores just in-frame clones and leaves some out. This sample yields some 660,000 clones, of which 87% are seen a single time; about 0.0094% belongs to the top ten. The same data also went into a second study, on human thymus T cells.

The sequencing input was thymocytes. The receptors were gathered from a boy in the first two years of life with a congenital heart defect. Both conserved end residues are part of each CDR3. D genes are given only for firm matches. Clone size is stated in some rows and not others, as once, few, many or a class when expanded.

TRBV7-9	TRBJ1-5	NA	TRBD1	TGTGCCAGCAGCTTGATGACAACTCCGGGACAGGGGCCTCAGCCCCAGCATTTT	CASSLMTTPGQGPQPQHF
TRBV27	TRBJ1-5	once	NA	TGTGCCAGCAGGTCGGGACACCGCAATCAGCCCCAGCATTTT	CASRSGHRNQPQHF
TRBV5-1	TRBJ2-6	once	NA	TGCGCCAGCAGCTTGAGGGAATTGAGGAGGCTTGGGGCCAACGTCCTGACTTTC	CASSLRELRRLGANVLTF
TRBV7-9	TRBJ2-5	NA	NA	TGTGCCAGCAGCTTTCCTACAGGTGTCCAAGAGACCCAGTACTTC	CASSFPTGVQETQYF
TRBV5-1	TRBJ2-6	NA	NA	TGCGCCAGCAGCTTGAGACAGTGGATTACCTCTGGGGCCAACGTCCTGACTTTC	CASSLRQWITSGANVLTF
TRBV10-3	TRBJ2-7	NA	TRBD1	TGTGCCATCAGTGAACGACAGGGGCCCTCCTACGAGCAGTACTTC	CAISERQGPSYEQYF
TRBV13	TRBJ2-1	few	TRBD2	TGTGCCAGCAGCTTAGGCGGTCTAGCGGGAGATACCCTCTCCAATGAGCAGTTCTTC	CASSLGGLAGDTLSNEQFF
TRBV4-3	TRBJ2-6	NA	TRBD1	TGCGCCAGCAGCCAAGATTTAGCAGGGGGTAGCTCTGGGGCCAACGTCCTGACTTTC	CASSQDLAGGSSGANVLTF
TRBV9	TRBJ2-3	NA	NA	TGTGCCAGCAGCGTAGACGGGGAGAGGGCCACAGATACGCAGTATTTT	CASSVDGERATDTQYF
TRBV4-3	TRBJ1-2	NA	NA	TGCGCCAGCAGCCAAGATAGGAGGGAACAAGATGGCTACACCTTC	CASSQDRREQDGYTF
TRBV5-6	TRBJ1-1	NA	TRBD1	TGTGCCAGCAGCGCCGCGGCCGGGACAGAGAACACTGAAGCTTTCTTT	CASSAAAGTENTEAFF
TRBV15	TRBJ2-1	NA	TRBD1	TGTGCCACCAGCACCGGGACAGGGAATGGAGGCTACAATGAGCAGTTCTTC	CATSTGTGNGGYNEQFF
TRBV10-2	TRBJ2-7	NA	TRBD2	TGCGCCAGCAGCCCGGGGGGAGGGAACTCCTACGAGCAGTACTTC	CASSPGGGNSYEQYF
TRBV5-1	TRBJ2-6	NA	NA	TGCGCCACCAAAACAGGACCCGGAGTAGCGGCCAACGTCCTGACTTTC	CATKTGPGVAANVLTF
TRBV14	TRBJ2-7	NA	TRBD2	TGTGCCAGCAGCTCTATAATAACTAGCGACTCCTACGAGCAGTACTTC	CASSSIITSDSYEQYF
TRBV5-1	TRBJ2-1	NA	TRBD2	TGCGCCAGCAGCTTGGTAGCGGGGGACGGAGAGTGGAATGAGCAGTTCTTC	CASSLVAGDGEWNEQFF
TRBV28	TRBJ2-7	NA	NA	TGTGCCAGCAGTTCCCAGAATGCCGCCTACGAGCAGTACTTC	CASSSQNAAYEQYF
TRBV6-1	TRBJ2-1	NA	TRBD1	TGTGCCAGCAGGCGCGGGGACAGGGTAGTAAATGAGCAGTTCTTC	CASRRGDRVVNEQFF
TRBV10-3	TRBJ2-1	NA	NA	TGTGCCATCAGTGAAGAGGACAATCATGGGGATGAGCAGTTCTTC	CAISEEDNHGDEQFF
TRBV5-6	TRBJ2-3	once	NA	TGTGCCAGCAGCTTGGGAGGCTCGCAGTATTTT	CASSLGGSQYF
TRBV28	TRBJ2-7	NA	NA	TGTGCCAGCAGTTCTTGGGGGCTCCTATGCGAGCAGTACTTC	CASSSWGLLCEQYF
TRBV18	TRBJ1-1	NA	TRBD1	TGTGCCAGCTCAGCGACAGGGACTGAAGCTTTCTTT	CASSATGTEAFF
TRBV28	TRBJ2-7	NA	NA	TGTGCCAGCAGTTTACTCCACCTCCCAGCGACCTGCTCCTACGAGCAGTACTTC	CASSLLHLPATCSYEQYF
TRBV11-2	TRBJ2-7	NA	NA	TGTGCCAGCAGCTTCGGACTGCAATCCTACGAGCAGTACTTC	CASSFGLQSYEQYF
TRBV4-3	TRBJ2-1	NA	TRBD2	TGCGCCAGCAGCCTCGAGCGGGAGCCGAGGTCCTACAATGAGCAGTTCTTC	CASSLEREPRSYNEQFF
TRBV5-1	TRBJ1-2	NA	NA	TGCGCCAGCAGCATGACGGACGGACTGTCGAGGACCTTC	CASSMTDGLSRTF
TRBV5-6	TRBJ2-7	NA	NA	TGTGCCAGCAGCTGGGGGCGCCCCAGGATCTACGAGCAGTACTTC	CASSWGRPRIYEQYF
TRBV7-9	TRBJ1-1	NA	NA	TGTGCCAGCAGGGAGGGGCCGGGTGTTGCTGAAGCTTTCTTT	CASREGPGVAEAFF
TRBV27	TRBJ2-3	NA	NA	TGTGCCAGCAGTCCGACCGGAGCGGATACGCAGTATTTT	CASSPTGADTQYF
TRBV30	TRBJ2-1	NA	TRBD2	TGTGCCGGGGGGGGGTATTGGTACAATGAGCAGTTCTTC	CAGGGYWYNEQFF
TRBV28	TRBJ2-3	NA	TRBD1	TGTGCCAGCAGTTTCAATGGGGGGACAGGGGGTGAGAGTACGCAGTATTTT	CASSFNGGTGGESTQYF
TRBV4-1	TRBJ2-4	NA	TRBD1	TGCGCCAGCAGCCTCATGGGGACAGGCAAAAACATTCAGTACTTC	CASSLMGTGKNIQYF
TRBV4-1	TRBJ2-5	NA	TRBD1	TGCGCCAGCAGCCAAGAGGAACAGGGGAGTCAAGAGACCCAGTACTTC	CASSQEEQGSQETQYF
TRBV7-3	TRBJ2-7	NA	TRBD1	TGTGCCAGCAGCTCAAGAACGGGACAGGGGTTGGGCGAGCAGTACTTC	CASSSRTGQGLGEQYF
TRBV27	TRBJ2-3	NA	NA	TGTGCCAGCACCCCCAGCGGGAGCACAGATACGCAGTATTTT	CASTPSGSTDTQYF
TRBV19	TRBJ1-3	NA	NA	TGTGCCAGTAAGAGCTCTGGAAACACCATATATTTT	CASKSSGNTIYF
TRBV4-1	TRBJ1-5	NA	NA	TGCGCCAGCAGCCAAGTGAGTCAGGGTGGGAATCAGCCCCAGCATTTT	CASSQVSQGGNQPQHF
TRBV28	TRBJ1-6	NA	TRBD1	TGTGCCAGCAGTCCCGGACAGGGACAAAATTCACCCCTCCACTTT	CASSPGQGQNSPLHF
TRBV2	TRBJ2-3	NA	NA	TGTGCCAGCAGTGAAGTCCGGGTAACGGATACGCAGTATTTT	CASSEVRVTDTQYF
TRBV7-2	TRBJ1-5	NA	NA	TGTGCCAGCAGCCTACCACAGGGTCCTGGCAATCAGCCCCAGCATTTT	CASSLPQGPGNQPQHF
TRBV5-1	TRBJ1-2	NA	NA	TGCGCCAGCAGCTTGGGGCCCTCGGGGGGGGGCTACACCTTC	CASSLGPSGGGYTF
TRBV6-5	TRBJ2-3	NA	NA	TGTGCCAGCAGCAGGAATGGGGGCGAAGATACGCAGTATTTT	CASSRNGGEDTQYF
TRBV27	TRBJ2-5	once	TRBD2	TGTGCCAGCAGCCCTGGACTAGCCGAGGAGACCCAGTACTTC	CASSPGLAEETQYF
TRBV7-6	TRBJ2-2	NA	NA	TGTGCCAGCAGCCACCGTGTACAAACGGGCACCGGGGAGCTGTTTTTT	CASSHRVQTGTGELFF
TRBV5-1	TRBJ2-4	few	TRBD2	TGCGCCAGCAGCTTTGTATCCCTAGCGGGGGGCCCAGCCAAAAACATTCAGTACTTC	CASSFVSLAGGPAKNIQYF
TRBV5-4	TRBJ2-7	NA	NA	TGTGCCAGCAGCTCTTACGAGCAGTACTTC	CASSSYEQYF
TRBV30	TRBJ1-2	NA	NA	TGTGCCTGGAGTGTAAAAACAGATGGCTACACCTTC	CAWSVKTDGYTF
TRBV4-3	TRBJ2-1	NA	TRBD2	TGCGCCAGCAGCCAGATAGCGGAACGGGAGGGCCTGAATGAGCAGTTCTTC	CASSQIAEREGLNEQFF
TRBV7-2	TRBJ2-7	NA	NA	TGTGCCAGCAGCTTAGGGCGCGGGACCTACGAGCAGTACTTC	CASSLGRGTYEQYF
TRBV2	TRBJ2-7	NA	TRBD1	TGTGCCAGCAGTGTCTACAGGGGGGAGCAGTACTTC	CASSVYRGEQYF
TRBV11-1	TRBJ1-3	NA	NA	TGTGCCAGCAGCCGCGACACGACAGACTCCTCTGGAAACACCATATATTTT	CASSRDTTDSSGNTIYF
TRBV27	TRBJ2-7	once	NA	TGTGCCAGCCGACGAGGGTCCTACGAGCAGTACTTC	CASRRGSYEQYF
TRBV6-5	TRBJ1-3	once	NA	TGTGCCAGCAGTTACAAGATCGGGTCTGGAAACACCATATATTTT	CASSYKIGSGNTIYF
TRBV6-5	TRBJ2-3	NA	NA	TGTGCCAGCAGTGAGACAGAGAGCACAGATACGCAGTATTTT	CASSETESTDTQYF
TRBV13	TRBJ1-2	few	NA	TGTGCCAGCAGCCCTCCGAGTACAGAACATAACTATGGCTACACCTTC	CASSPPSTEHNYGYTF
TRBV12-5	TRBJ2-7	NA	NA	TGTGCTAGTGGTTTGGGGAGAAATTACGAGCAGTACTTC	CASGLGRNYEQYF
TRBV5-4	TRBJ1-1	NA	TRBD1	TGTGCCAGCAGCTTAGACAGGGGACCCACTGAAGCTTTCTTT	CASSLDRGPTEAFF
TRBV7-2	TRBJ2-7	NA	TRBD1	TGTGCCAGCAGCTCACCGTACAGGGGAAGCTCCTACGAGCAGTACTTC	CASSSPYRGSSYEQYF